One and the same sample provided the 24 T cell receptor beta chains below, sequenced in a study of blood T cell repertoires in COVID-19. Assay used: immunoSEQ multiplex PCR; TCRdb lists only in-frame clones, some missing. This table holds about 130,000 clones, about 86% found once. The sample comprised peripheral blood. The origin of the receptors is a woman aged 45-59 years with acute or convalescent COVID-19.

This rearrangement joins TRBV28 to TRBJ2-2; D is ambiguous. CDR1 and CDR2 (germline): MDHEN, SYDVKM. The CDR3 extends over 15 amino acids. Trimming pared 1 base from V and 1 base from J, leaving 7 bases between. The CDR3, as DNA: TGTGCCAGCAGTTTATTCTCCGGGAACACCGGGGAGCTGTTTTTT. Protein: CASSLFSGNTGELFF.

This sequence joins TRBV9 and TRBJ1-1; the D is unclear. Looked up from germline, CDR1 is SGDLS and CDR2 is YYNGEE. This CDR3 contains 13 residues. V shed 4 bases and J shed 5 bases, with 12 bases lying between them. The CDR3 sequence is CASSSTGGTEAFF. DNA for the CDR3: TGTGCCAGCAGCTCCACTGGAGGGACTGAAGCTTTCTTT.

The V call is TRBV28, the J call TRBJ2-7, with a tentative D call TRBD2 (6 bases). Trimming left V 8 bases short and J 2 bases short, with 16 bases between. CDR1 MDHEN and CDR2 SYDVKM come from the germline V gene. The CDR3 is 14 amino acids. The CDR3 loop reads CASLSATSAYEQYF. The DNA of the CDR3 is TGTGCCAGCCTATCCGCGACTAGTGCCTACGAGCAGTACTTC.

This clone was found a few times. The chain employs TRBV5-4 and TRBJ2-7; 7 bases are a match to TRBD1. The CDR3 length is 14 residues. From germline, CDR1 is SGHNT and CDR2 YYREEE (reference sequence). Trimming at V came to 4 bases and at J to 3 bases, leaving 7 bases not matched to a gene. CDR3 in DNA: TGTGCCAGCAGCATGACAGGGTACCTCTACGAGCAGTACTTC. Protein sequence: CASSMTGYLYEQYF.

The chain combines TRBV4-1 with TRBJ2-3; D may be TRBD1 (5 bases). The germline gives CDR1 MGHRA, CDR2 YSYEKL. Deletions cut 4 bases from V and 4 bases from J, with 15 bases between. CDR3 length: 15 residues. CDR3 amino acids: CASSLGAAKADTQYF. The CDR3 DNA is TGCGCCAGCAGCCTTGGGGCAGCCAAGGCAGATACGCAGTATTTT.

V gene TRBV30 combines with J gene TRBJ2-1; D ambiguous. V was trimmed by 1 base and J by 3 bases, leaving 7 bases between them. The CDR3 is made up of 13 amino acids. From germline, CDR1 is GTSNPN and CDR2 SVGIG (reference sequence). In DNA, the CDR3 is TGTGCCTGGAGTGAAGCCATCTACAATGAGCAGTTCTTC. Amino acid sequence: CAWSEAIYNEQFF.

The gene calls are TRBV28 and TRBJ2-1, with 7 bases aligning to TRBD1. The CDR3 totals 12 residues. Germline V gene lookup returns CDR1 MDHEN and CDR2 SYDVKM. J lost 9 bases, V lost 4 bases, and 3 bases had no gene match. The CDR3 spells CASSSAGGEQFF. In DNA form, the CDR3 reads TGTGCCAGCAGTTCCGCAGGGGGTGAGCAGTTCTTC.

This chain uses TRBV25-1 with TRBJ2-3, with 12 positions matching TRBD2. This CDR3 contains 14 residues. CDR1 is MGHDK, CDR2 SYGVNS, per germline. V lost 10 bases, J lost 3 bases, and 5 bases stayed unmatched. CDR3 protein: CATSSGGVTDTQYF. CDR3 nucleotide sequence: TGTGCCACCTCTAGCGGGGGGGTTACAGATACGCAGTATTTT.

This rearrangement joins TRBV2 to TRBJ2-3, with a possible D match to TRBD2 (6 bases). The CDR3 length is 12 residues. Trimming shortened V by 6 bases and J by 4 bases, and 8 bases separated the two germline ends. Germline V gene lookup returns CDR1 SNHLY and CDR2 FYNNEI. CDR3 nucleotides: TGTGCCAGCAGACTAGCAGCAGATACGCAGTATTTT. Translation: CASRLAADTQYF.

The rearrangement links TRBV6-5 to TRBJ1-2; 12 bases map to TRBD1. The CDR3 contains 15 residues. Germline V gene data show CDR1 as MNHEY and CDR2 as SVGAGI. J gave up 7 bases and V 6 bases, and 9 bases lay outside the gene matches. Here the CDR3 reads CASRGGQGAAAGYTF. The DNA of the CDR3 is TGTGCCAGCAGGGGGGGACAGGGGGCTGCGGCTGGCTACACCTTC.

The rearrangement links TRBV28 to TRBJ2-1, with TRBD2 identical over 8 bases. V shed 2 bases and J 3 bases; nucleotides not matched to a gene: 6. The CDR3 spans 16 residues. Germline CDR1 is MDHEN and CDR2 is SYDVKM. The CDR3 protein is CASSLPASGSYNEQFF. CDR3 coding DNA: TGTGCCAGCAGTTTACCAGCAAGCGGGAGCTACAATGAGCAGTTCTTC. The variable domain in full, completed from reference TRBV28 and TRBJ2-1, reads DVKVTQSSRYLVKRTGEKVFLECVQDMDHENMFWYRQDPGLGLRLIYFSYDVKMKEKGDIPEGYSVSREKKERFSLILESASTNQTSMYLCASSLPASGSYNEQFFGPGTRLTVL.

V gene TRBV6-1 combines with J gene TRBJ2-7, with D unresolved. The CDR3 loop spans 15 amino acids. Germline CDR1 and CDR2: MNHNS and SASEGT. V gave up 2 bases and J gave up 0 bases, with 11 bases separating them. The CDR3 DNA reads TGTGCCAGCAGTGAATATAACAGAAACTCCTACGAGCAGTACTTC. This translates into CASSEYNRNSYEQYF.

The rearrangement uses TRBV27 and TRBJ2-7; 7 nucleotides line up with TRBD2. V lost 4 bases to trimming and J lost 6 bases; unmatched junction nucleotides: 6. Germline CDR1 MNHEY, CDR2 SMNVEV (reference sequence). The CDR3 length is 13 residues. In DNA form, the CDR3 reads TGTGCCAGCAGTTGGAGGGAGGGCGGCGAGCAGTACTTC. It specifies CASSWREGGEQYF.

V is TRBV6-5 and J is TRBJ2-7; TRBD1 matches 8 bases. Trimming took 6 bases from V and 6 from J; bases not matched to a gene: 7. The CDR3 totals 13 residues. Looked up from germline, CDR1 is MNHEY and CDR2 is SVGAGI. CDR3 in DNA: TGTGCCAGCAGGGCCCCAGGGGGCTTCGAGCAGTACTTC. Its translation: CASRAPGGFEQYF.

The chain joins TRBV15 to TRBJ2-7, with 12 bases fitting TRBD2. The germline gives CDR1 LNHNV, CDR2 YYDKDF (reference sequence). J gave up 7 bases and V 0 bases, and 7 bases lay outside the gene matches. The CDR3 length is 16 residues. CDR3 sequence: CATSRDSTSGRGEQYF. The CDR3 nucleotides read TGTGCCACCAGCAGAGATTCGACTAGCGGGAGAGGGGAGCAGTACTTC.

This chain connects TRBV6-5 to TRBJ1-4, with TRBD1 identical over 10 bases. The CDR3 spans 15 residues. Germline V gene data show CDR1 as MNHEY and CDR2 as SVGAGI. Germline trimming cut 2 bases from V and 7 bases from J; bases unmatched to any gene: 4. CDR3 sequence: CASSYRDRGPEKLFF. DNA of the CDR3: TGTGCCAGCAGTTACCGGGACAGGGGACCTGAAAAACTGTTTTTT.

The chain has TRBV29-1 and TRBJ2-1, with a weak D call TRBD2 (6 bases). The CDR3 is 11 amino acids. CDR1 SQVTM and CDR2 ANQGSEA come from the germline V gene. The ends were cut back, 5 bases at V and 8 bases at J, with 10 bases in the middle. The CDR3 DNA is TGCAGCGTTACCTCTAGCGATGAGCAGTTCTTC. Protein: CSVTSSDEQFF.

The chain recombines TRBV9 with TRBJ1-1; 9 positions agree with TRBD1. Looked up from germline, CDR1 is SGDLS and CDR2 is YYNGEE. The V gene end was trimmed by 5 bases and the J gene end by 0 bases; junction bases not matched to a gene: 2. The CDR3 contains 14 residues. The CDR3 DNA reads TGTGCCAGCAGTAGGACAGGGGTGAACACTGAAGCTTTCTTT. Translating it yields CASSRTGVNTEAFF.

This rearrangement joins TRBV19 to TRBJ1-1; TRBD1 might be the D (5 bases). Germline V gives CDR1 LNHDA, CDR2 SQIVND (reference sequence). The CDR3 runs to 16 residues. V was shortened by 7 bases and J by 6 bases, with 24 bases between the two germline ends. CDR3 nucleotides: TGTGCCAGTATCCCCCCCGGACACCGCCGATCGTCTGAAGCTTTCTTT. It codes for CASIPPGHRRSSEAFF.

This sequence joins TRBV14 and TRBJ1-1; possible D gene TRBD1, 5 bases. The CDR3 has 12 amino acids. CDR1 SGHDN and CDR2 FVKESK come from the germline V gene. V was shortened by 1 base and J by 8 bases, with 8 bases between the two germline ends. CDR3 sequence: CASSQGNREAFF. CDR3 coding DNA: TGTGCCAGCAGCCAAGGTAACAGGGAAGCTTTCTTT.

This chain connects TRBV11-3 to TRBJ1-1; the D is unclear. Germline lookup yields CDR1 SGHNT and CDR2 YENEEA. Trimming left V 1 base short and J 5 bases short, with 8 bases between. The CDR3 runs to 13 residues. CDR3: CASSLVESTEAFF. DNA of the CDR3: TGTGCCAGCAGCTTAGTGGAGTCAACTGAAGCTTTCTTT.

This CDR3 is CASSPRKTENTEAFF. The CDR3 region has the DNA TGTGCCAGCAGCCCCAGAAAGACAGAGAACACTGAAGCTTTCTTT. The chain joins TRBV11-2 to TRBJ1-1, with D perhaps TRBD1 (5 bases). This CDR3 contains 15 residues. Germline values: CDR1 SGHAT, CDR2 FQNNGV. Trimming cost V 5 bases and J 1 base, with 14 bases left between them.

The chain recombines TRBV28 with TRBJ2-7, with D possibly being TRBD2 (5 bases). Germline-derived CDR1 and CDR2 are MDHEN and SYDVKM. Trimming took off 8 bases at V and 0 bases at J, with 11 bases between the two ends. CDR3 length equals 13 residues. The CDR3 loop is CASARRVSYEQYF. The CDR3 coding sequence is TGTGCCAGCGCTCGGCGGGTCTCCTACGAGCAGTACTTC.

The chain couples TRBV28 to TRBJ2-2; D call uncertain. Per the germline V gene, CDR1 is MDHEN and CDR2 is SYDVKM. Deletions cut 8 bases from V and 5 bases from J, with 18 bases between. This CDR3 is 15 amino acids long. The CDR3 DNA reads as TGTGCCAGCGACAACGGCTACCAAAAGACCGGGGAGCTGTTTTTT. As protein: CASDNGYQKTGELFF.